These 21 T cell receptor beta chains came from one sample sequenced in a study of blood T cell repertoires in COVID-19. Assay: immunoSEQ multiplex PCR; the TCRdb copy retains only in-frame clones and omits some. The repertoire holds about 120,000 clones, with approximately 89% as singletons. The sequenced material came from peripheral blood. These receptors came from a man over 45 with acute or convalescent COVID-19.

This clone was picked up one time. The gene calls are TRBV5-4 and TRBJ2-7; D not resolved. This CDR3 contains 14 residues. The V and J ends lost 0 bases and 2 bases respectively, with 9 bases between them. Per germline, CDR1 SGHNT and CDR2 YYREEE (reference sequence). Written as DNA, the CDR3 is TGTGCCAGCAGCTTGGATGGTAGTACCTACGAGCAGTACTTC. Translation gives CASSLDGSTYEQYF.

This chain links TRBV9 with TRBJ1-1; D not resolved. The CDR3 consists of 16 residues. From germline, CDR1 is SGDLS and CDR2 YYNGEE. V was pared by 0 bases and J by 5 bases, with 17 bases between. The CDR3 protein is CASSVDAGFFGTEAFF. CDR3 nucleotide sequence: TGTGCCAGCAGCGTAGACGCCGGGTTTTTCGGGACTGAAGCTTTCTTT.

The chain carries TRBV18 and TRBJ1-2; D is unresolved. The CDR3 length is 13 residues. V was trimmed by 3 bases and J by 6 bases, leaving 11 bases between them. Germline CDR1 reads KGHSH; CDR2 reads LQKENI. CDR3 in DNA: TGTGCCAGCTCACCGGCGGTAGAGAATGGCTACACCTTC. It yields the protein CASSPAVENGYTF.

The chain links TRBV13 to TRBJ1-1, with TRBD1 matching 9 bases. The CDR3 covers 14 residues. Germline lookup yields CDR1 PRHDT and CDR2 FYEKMQ (reference sequence). V trimming: 5 bases; J trimming: 6 bases; junction bases outside the gene matches: 7. CDR3 coding DNA: TGTGCCAGCAGCCGCCGACAGGGGGAGGCTGAAGCTTTCTTT. Translated: CASSRRQGEAEAFF.

The chain links TRBV5-1 to TRBJ2-1, with 8 nucleotides matching TRBD2. Germline V gene lookup returns CDR1 SGHRS and CDR2 YFSETQ. The length of the CDR3 is 14 residues. The V and J ends lost 2 bases and 8 bases, in that order; junction bases with no gene match: 6. CDR3 coding DNA: TGCGCCAGCAGCTTCTCCGGGACTAGAGATGAGCAGTTCTTC. Residues: CASSFSGTRDEQFF. Together with reference TRBV5-1 and TRBJ2-1, the CDR3 gives the full variable domain: KAGVTQTPRYLIKTRGQQVTLSCSPISGHRSVSWYQQTPGQGLQFLFEYFSETQRNKGNFPGRFSGRQFSNSRSEMNVSTLELGDSALYLCASSFSGTRDEQFFGPGTRLTVL.

V and J are TRBV20-1 and TRBJ2-3; D uncertain. V dropped 3 bases and J dropped 2 bases, with 12 bases sitting between them. Germline V gene data show CDR1 as DFQATT and CDR2 as SNEGSKA (reference sequence). This CDR3 has 14 amino acids. The CDR3 region is CSASRRLITDTQYF. The CDR3 nucleotides are TGCAGTGCTAGTCGGCGGTTGATCACAGATACGCAGTATTTT.

J is TRBJ1-2 and V is TRBV4-1; TRBD1 might be the D (5 bases). CDR3 length equals 15 residues. The V gene's germline CDR1 is MGHRA and CDR2 YSYEKL. Trimming took off 1 base at V and 4 bases at J, with 13 bases between the two ends. CDR3 in amino acids: CASSQVPGLGYGYTF. The CDR3 coding sequence is TGCGCCAGCAGCCAAGTCCCAGGGTTGGGCTATGGCTACACCTTC.

This clone was seen a few times. The gene calls are TRBV11-2 and TRBJ1-6, with D uncertain. Trimming stripped 5 bases from V and 7 bases from J, with 9 bases between. CDR1 SGHAT and CDR2 FQNNGV come from the germline V gene. The CDR3 totals 13 residues. CDR3 nucleotide sequence: TGTGCCAGCAGCCCCCAGTTCAATTCACCCCTCCACTTT. It yields the protein CASSPQFNSPLHF.

The rearrangement uses TRBV6-2 or TRBV6-3 and TRBJ1-1; 12 bases are shared with TRBD1. From germline, CDR1 is MNHEY and CDR2 SVGEGT. The CDR3 sequence is 15 residues long. V lost 2 bases and J lost 8; bases outside the gene matches: 6. The CDR3 loop is CASSYAGQGAREAFF. The CDR3 DNA is TGTGCCAGCAGTTACGCGGGACAGGGGGCAAGGGAAGCTTTCTTT.

Here the CDR3 reads CASSSTGTGNEKLFF. In nucleotides, the CDR3 is TGTGCCAGCAGCTCTACCGGGACAGGGAATGAAAAACTGTTTTTT. This chain connects TRBV13 to TRBJ1-4; 9 positions agree with TRBD1. Unmatched junction bases numbered 5, after V lost 4 bases and J lost 5 bases. Germline V lookup: CDR1 PRHDT, CDR2 FYEKMQ (reference sequence). The CDR3 spans 15 residues.

The CDR3 reads CASSPPSWDTQYF. The CDR3 nucleotides read TGTGCCAGCTCACCACCTAGCTGGGATACGCAGTATTTT. The chain recombines TRBV18 with TRBJ2-3; D gene uncertain. Germline V gene lookup returns CDR1 KGHSH and CDR2 LQKENI. The CDR3 loop spans 13 amino acids. Trimming left V 0 bases short and J 6 bases short, with 7 bases between.

The chain recombines TRBV5-4 with TRBJ1-3, with 7 bases that match TRBD1. The CDR3 sequence is 16 residues long. Looked up from germline, CDR1 is SGHNT and CDR2 is YYREEE (reference sequence). V lost 5 bases to trimming and J lost 0 bases; unmatched junction nucleotides: 8. The CDR3 bases are TGTGCCAGCAGTTTTGACAGGGACAGCTCTGGAAACACCATATATTTT. Amino acid sequence: CASSFDRDSSGNTIYF.

The chain recombines TRBV7-6 with TRBJ1-3; D is undetermined. The CDR3 consists of 15 residues. The V end lost 4 bases, the J end lost 0 bases, and 10 bases lay between the germline ends. Germline V gene lookup returns CDR1 SGHVS and CDR2 FNYEAQ. CDR3 nucleotides: TGTGCCAGCAGCTCCTTTCGGGACTCTGGAAACACCATATATTTT. Encoded protein: CASSSFRDSGNTIYF.

The CDR3 DNA follows: TGTGCCAGCACTAGTGGCGGGAGGTTCGATACGCAGTATTTT. Translated, it gives CASTSGGRFDTQYF. J is TRBJ2-3 and V is TRBV2, with 8 bases identical to TRBD2. Germline values: CDR1 SNHLY, CDR2 FYNNEI. This CDR3 contains 14 residues. The J segment lost 6 bases and the V segment lost 7 bases, leaving 9 bases of the junction unmatched.

The chain uses TRBV5-1 and TRBJ2-1, with D possibly TRBD1 on 5 matching bases. The V end was cut by 2 bases, the J end by 8 bases, with 17 bases between. The CDR3 consists of 15 residues. Germline values: CDR1 SGHRS, CDR2 YFSETQ. The CDR3 DNA is TGCGCCAGCAGCTTAGGCAGGGTGGTAAGGTATGAGCAGTTCTTC. This gives the protein CASSLGRVVRYEQFF.

The chain employs TRBV3-1 (or the pseudogene TRBV3-2) and TRBJ2-3; 12 bases are a match to TRBD2. With V trimmed by 4 bases and J by 10 bases, 15 bases remained unmatched. The CDR3 totals 17 residues. Germline-derived CDR1 and CDR2 are LGHDT and YNNKEL (reference sequence). The CDR3 DNA sequence: TGTGCCAGCAGCCTTGGGGGCCCGCTGACTAGCGGGAGTGCGCAGTATTTT. It translates to CASSLGGPLTSGSAQYF.

This clone was seen once. V gene TRBV5-1 combines with J gene TRBJ2-7; D gene ambiguous. Germline V CDR1 and CDR2: SGHRS, YFSETQ. V was shortened by 0 bases and J by 2 bases, with 6 bases between the two germline ends. CDR3 length: 13 residues. CDR3 sequence (DNA): TGCGCCAGCAGCTTGGGCAGTACCTACGAGCAGTACTTC. Protein: CASSLGSTYEQYF.

The V gene is TRBV5-6, the J gene TRBJ2-7; D perhaps matches TRBD1 (6 bases). The CDR3 has 13 residues. V lost 5 bases and J 5 bases, leaving 14 bases between the germline ends. Germline values: CDR1 SGHDT, CDR2 YYEEEE. This chain's CDR3 is CASSLSGQNEQYF. For the CDR3, the DNA is TGTGCCAGCAGTCTCTCTGGACAGAACGAGCAGTACTTC.

The chain carries TRBV5-1 and TRBJ2-2, with TRBD1 matching over 9 bases. CDR1 is SGHRS, CDR2 YFSETQ, per germline. The CDR3 loop spans 17 amino acids. J was trimmed by 7 bases and V by 0 bases; bases with no gene match: 10. CDR3 coding DNA: TGCGCCAGCAGCTTGGTGGGACAGGGCGTCTCGGGCGGGGAGCTGTTTTTT. As protein: CASSLVGQGVSGGELFF.

The chain has TRBV28 and TRBJ2-2; D may be TRBD1 (5 bases). Germline V gene lookup returns CDR1 MDHEN and CDR2 SYDVKM. Trimming removed 2 bases at V and 0 bases at J, with 10 bases between. The CDR3 totals 16 residues. CDR3 sequence (DNA): TGTGCCAGCAGTTTAGGACACGGCGCGAACACCGGGGAGCTGTTTTTT. Protein sequence: CASSLGHGANTGELFF.

This clone was seen more than once but under ten times. This chain links TRBV28 with TRBJ1-2; D remains unclear. V was trimmed by 2 bases and J by 8 bases, leaving 9 bases between them. The CDR3 sequence is 12 residues long. Germline assignment: CDR1 MDHEN and CDR2 SYDVKM. As DNA, the CDR3 is TGTGCCAGCAGTTTACGGGAGAGAGGCTACACCTTC. Its protein product is CASSLRERGYTF.